These 13 T cell receptor beta chains were sequenced from one sample in a study of radiation and T cells in renal cell carcinoma. The sample's time point: blood 2 weeks post-SBRT. Treatment defined: 15 Gy SBRT to primary tumor, nephrectomy 4 weeks later. Clones were sequenced by immunoSEQ multiplex PCR, and TCRdb holds only the in-frame ones, with some missing. Among approximately 49,000 clones listed, about 80% were seen once. This specimen was blood, taken from a patient whose treatment included radiotherapy and nephrectomy. Source of these receptors: a woman between 70 and 85 years old with renal cell carcinoma.

The chain joins TRBV5-6 to TRBJ2-7; the D is unclear. CDR3 size: 14 residues. Trimming took 4 bases from V and 1 from J, leaving 12 bases between them. The germline V gene encodes CDR1 SGHDT and CDR2 YYEEEE. The CDR3 DNA sequence: TGTGCCAGCAGCCCCTCTGGCCTTTCCTACGAGCAGTACTTC. Its translation is CASSPSGLSYEQYF. The full variable domain, with the rest looked up from reference TRBV5-6 and TRBJ2-7, is DAGVTQSPTHLIKTRGQQVTLRCSPKSGHDTVSWYQQALGQGPQFIFQYYEEEERQRGNFPDRFSGHQFPNYSSELNVNALLLGDSALYLCASSPSGLSYEQYFGPGTRLTVT.

This clone is a singleton in its sample. This sequence joins TRBV5-1 and TRBJ2-3; either TRBD1 or TRBD2 may fit D (6 bases each). There are 16 residues in the CDR3. The V gene lost 0 bases and the J gene lost 4 bases, with 15 bases spanning the gap. The germline V gene has CDR1 SGHRS and CDR2 YFSETQ. The CDR3 sequence: CASSLEARGRSDTQYF. CDR3 bases: TGCGCCAGCAGCTTGGAGGCCCGGGGGCGGTCAGATACGCAGTATTTT. The full variable domain, its missing parts supplied by reference TRBV5-1 and TRBJ2-3, is KAGVTQTPRYLIKTRGQQVTLSCSPISGHRSVSWYQQTPGQGLQFLFEYFSETQRNKGNFPGRFSGRQFSNSRSEMNVSTLELGDSALYLCASSLEARGRSDTQYFGPGTRLTVL.

This clone came up a few times. The V and J genes are TRBV6-6 and TRBJ2-7; a weak D match, TRBD2 (5 bases). The V and J ends lost 3 bases and 2 bases respectively, with 17 bases between them. This CDR3 has 16 amino acids. Germline CDR1 reads MNHNY; CDR2 reads SVGAGI (reference sequence). CDR3 bases: TGTGCCAGCAGTTATTGGGCTAGCCGGTCTCCCTACGAGCAGTACTTC. Protein product: CASSYWASRSPYEQYF.

The chain joins TRBV18 to TRBJ1-3, with D hard to call. Germline values: CDR1 KGHSH, CDR2 LQKENI. The CDR3 contains 16 residues. Trimming cost V 3 bases and J 0 bases, with 12 bases left between them. DNA of the CDR3: TGTGCCAGCTCACCCGCGGCTGGTAACTCTGGAAACACCATATATTTT. It yields the protein CASSPAAGNSGNTIYF. Full variable domain (remainder filled in from reference TRBV18 and TRBJ1-3): NAGVMQNPRHLVRRRGQEARLRCSPMKGHSHVYWYRQLPEEGLKFMVYLQKENIIDESGMPKERFSAEFPKEGPSILRIQQVVRGDSAAYFCASSPAAGNSGNTIYFGEGSWLTVV.

V gene TRBV6-1 combines with J gene TRBJ1-4; 8 positions match TRBD1. Germline CDR1 is MNHNS and CDR2 is SASEGT. Germline trimming cut 7 bases from V and 5 bases from J; bases unmatched to any gene: 6. The CDR3 covers 14 residues. The DNA of the CDR3 is TGTGCCAGCACAGCCGGGACAGGCAATGAAAAACTGTTTTTT. As protein: CASTAGTGNEKLFF.

The rearrangement uses TRBV29-1 and TRBJ2-3; TRBD1 is a possible D gene (5 bases). CDR1 is SQVTM and CDR2 is ANQGSEA in the germline V gene. The CDR3 spans 16 residues. Between the trimmed V and J ends, which lost 5 bases and 0 bases, there was a span of 18 bases. CDR3 bases: TGCAGCGTTAGGGGCCTTTCGTACGGGAGCACAGATACGCAGTATTTT. Encoded protein: CSVRGLSYGSTDTQYF.

This sequence joins TRBV19 and TRBJ1-2; 9 bases match TRBD1. V shed 8 bases, J shed 3 bases, and the junction held 7 bases outside the gene matches. This CDR3 has 14 amino acids. CDR1 is LNHDA and CDR2 is SQIVND in the germline V gene (reference sequence). The CDR3 loop is CASVTGQGYYGYTF. The CDR3 DNA reads TGTGCCAGTGTAACAGGACAGGGGTACTATGGCTACACCTTC.

The chain combines TRBV30 with TRBJ2-5; 7 bases agree with TRBD1. Germline V lookup: CDR1 GTSNPN, CDR2 SVGIG (reference sequence). This CDR3 spans 13 amino acids. V gave up 3 bases and J gave up 5 bases; unmatched junction bases: 6. CDR3: CAWSRDRRETQYF. The CDR3 DNA is TGTGCCTGGAGCAGGGACAGACGGGAGACCCAGTACTTC.

The J gene is TRBJ1-6, the V gene TRBV5-4, with D tentatively TRBD1 (6 bases). Trimming stripped 5 bases from V and 9 bases from J, with 9 bases between. The CDR3 runs to 12 residues. The germline V gene encodes CDR1 SGHNT and CDR2 YYREEE (reference sequence). This chain's CDR3 is CASRQGASPLHF. DNA of the CDR3: TGTGCCAGCAGACAGGGAGCTTCACCCCTCCACTTT.

The CDR3 region is CASSGLAGSEQYF. The CDR3 nucleotides are TGTGCCAGTAGTGGGTTGGCAGGGAGCGAGCAGTACTTC. The rearrangement joins TRBV19 to TRBJ2-7; D may be TRBD1 or TRBD2 (5 bases each). V was trimmed by 5 bases and J by 6 bases, leaving 14 bases between them. The CDR3 totals 13 residues. Germline loops: CDR1 LNHDA, CDR2 SQIVND (reference sequence).

Here the CDR3 reads CASSGDRGRGTEAFF. DNA of the CDR3: TGTGCCAGCAGTGGTGACAGGGGAAGGGGCACTGAAGCTTTCTTT. The chain has TRBV2 and TRBJ1-1; TRBD1 matches at 8 bases. The V and J ends lost 4 bases and 4 bases, in that order; junction bases with no gene match: 8. The CDR3 spans 15 residues. The germline gives CDR1 SNHLY, CDR2 FYNNEI.

The V gene is TRBV2, the J gene TRBJ1-4; the D is unclear. Germline CDR1 SNHLY, CDR2 FYNNEI. V lost 6 bases to trimming and J lost 6 bases, with 14 bases between them. The CDR3 is made up of 14 amino acids. CDR3: CASRKKGIDEKLFF. For the CDR3, the DNA is TGTGCCAGCAGAAAGAAGGGAATTGATGAAAAACTGTTTTTT.

The genes are TRBV6-4 and TRBJ1-5; the D is unclear. This CDR3 comprises 13 residues. Trimming removed 3 bases from V and 4 bases from J, with 7 bases in between. Germline V gene lookup returns CDR1 MRHNA and CDR2 SNTAGT. The CDR3 spells CASSDRQNQPQHF. The CDR3 DNA follows: TGTGCCAGCAGTGATAGGCAGAATCAGCCCCAGCATTTT.